The clone carrying this TCR beta chain was recorded a few times. Its specificity is unknown. The sample originates from a study of blood T cells in healthy people across ages. The study's findings and limits: Greater diversity and more naive CD4+ cells were seen in long-lived donors than in aged donors.

The CDR3 consists of 14 residues. V was pared by 2 bases and J by 2 bases, with 7 bases between. A second PCR, run for about 6 to 12 cycles, used a sample-barcoded 5' primer plus a J-beta primer mix. TCRdb recomputed calls from the 5' RACE reads with MiXCR, one row per CDR3 protein. The sample carries 920,000 or so distinct CDR3 sequences, less than 50% recorded once. This chain links TRBV12-3 or TRBV12-4 with TRBJ2-1, with D unclear. This TCR came from a woman aged 55-69 years in good health. Sequencing was done on a sample of blood. The CDR3 bases are TGTGCCAGCAGTTTAATGGGGACCTACAATGAGCAGTTCTTC. It specifies CASSLMGTYNEQFF.